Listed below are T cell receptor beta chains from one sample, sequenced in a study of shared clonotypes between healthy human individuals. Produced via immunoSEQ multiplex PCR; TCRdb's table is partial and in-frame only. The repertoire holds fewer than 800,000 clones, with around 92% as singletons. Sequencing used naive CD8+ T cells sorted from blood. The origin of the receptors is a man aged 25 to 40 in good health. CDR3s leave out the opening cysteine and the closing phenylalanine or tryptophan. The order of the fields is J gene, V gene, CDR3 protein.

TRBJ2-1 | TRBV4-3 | ASSQSGGDPSL
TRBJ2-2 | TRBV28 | ASTPLGGPGELF
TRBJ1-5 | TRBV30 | ALSTGFSNQPQH
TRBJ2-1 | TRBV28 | AIRYGGSSYNEQF
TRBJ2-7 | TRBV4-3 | ASSQTGTGQYEQY
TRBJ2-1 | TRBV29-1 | SVEVGNYNEQF
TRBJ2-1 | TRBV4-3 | ASSQWRGYEQF
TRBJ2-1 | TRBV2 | ASSPPRQGGSYNEQF
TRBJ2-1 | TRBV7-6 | ASSLGGGAGINNEQF
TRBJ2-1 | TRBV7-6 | ASSLGNNEQF
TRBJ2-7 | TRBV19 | ASSTQGSSYEQY
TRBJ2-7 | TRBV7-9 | ASSLGTTEY